This TCR beta chain was documented in a study of control samples from healthy donors and cancer patients. Sequencing used immunoSEQ multiplex PCR; TCRdb keeps in-frame clones, though not all of them. Seen here are 100,000 to 150,000 clones, roughly 91% observed once, and the top ten hold 1.7%. Trimming took 5 bases from V and 3 from J; bases not matched to a gene: 1. Germline V gene sequence: CDR1 LNHDA, CDR2 SQIVND (reference sequence). This CDR3 is built from 13 residues. The chain joins TRBV19 to TRBJ1-1; the match to TRBD1 covers 9 bases. The clonotype originates from a man aged 45-65 years with head and neck cancer. The sequencing input was PBMCs. The CDR3 here is CASSGTGYTEAFF. The CDR3 coding sequence is TGTGCCAGTAGTGGGACAGGGTACACTGAAGCTTTCTTT.